These T cell receptor beta chains were read from a single sample in a study of read filtering for tumor transcriptome and immune sequencing. Via MiXCR, TCRdb re-called the reads, giving one row per CDR3 protein. The sample lists some 38,000 distinct CDR3 sequences, 14% occurring once. Sequenced: a population of CD138-negative cells sorted from bone marrow. These receptors were taken from a donor at least 40 years old with multiple myeloma. CDR3s include the opening cysteine and the closing phenylalanine or tryptophan. Each record gives: clone size, D gene, V gene, J gene, CDR3 length, CDR3 protein, CDR3 DNA. A D gene is named only where the DNA matches it firmly. Clone size appears in some rows only: once, few, many, or a class for an expanded clone.

many	NA	TRBV6-1	TRBJ1-5	16	CASSEAQTAEVRPQHF	TGTGCCAGCAGTGAAGCTCAGACAGCCGAAGTCAGGCCCCAGCATTTT
many	NA	TRBV12-5	TRBJ1-1	12	CASGRDSGGAFF	TGTGCTAGTGGGAGAGACAGCGGCGGTGCTTTCTTT
many	NA	TRBV30	TRBJ2-1	11	CAWSVRDEQFF	TGTGCCTGGAGTGTACGCGATGAGCAGTTCTTC
many	TRBD2	TRBV28	TRBJ2-1	16	CASNEAGVNSYNEQFF	TGTGCCAGCAACGAAGCGGGAGTGAACTCCTACAATGAGCAGTTCTTC
few	NA	TRBV11-2	TRBJ2-2	14	CASSRRGNTGELFF	TGTGCCAGCAGCCGCAGGGGAAACACCGGGGAGCTGTTTTTT
many	TRBD2	TRBV29-1	TRBJ2-7	11	CSVAAGSEQYF	TGCAGCGTTGCAGCGGGAAGCGAGCAGTACTTC
many	NA	TRBV7-2	TRBJ1-2	17	CASSLSVGGTRDYGYTF	TGTGCCAGCAGCCTCTCCGTGGGCGGAACCCGGGACTATGGCTACACCTTC
many	NA	TRBV28	TRBJ1-2	11	CASSLSRSYTF	TGTGCCAGCAGTCTTAGTAGGAGCTACACCTTC
many	TRBD1	TRBV7-9	TRBJ2-2	16	CASRRSGTGDTGELFF	TGTGCCAGCAGACGATCCGGGACAGGGGACACCGGGGAGCTGTTTTTT
many	NA	TRBV3-1	TRBJ1-3	13	CASSGGRGNTIYF	TGTGCCAGCAGCGGTGGGCGTGGAAACACCATATATTTT
many	NA	TRBV28	TRBJ2-1	14	CASSLGGNGDEQFF	TGTGCCAGCAGTTTAGGGGGAAATGGGGATGAGCAGTTCTTC
many	NA	TRBV5-1	TRBJ1-1	15	CASTQTGGGNTEAFF	TGCGCCAGCACCCAAACGGGGGGAGGGAACACTGAAGCTTTCTTT
NA	NA	TRBV19	TRBJ2-1	15	CASSIATNSCNEQFF	TGTGCCAGTAGTATAGCGACAAACTCCTGCAATGAGCAGTTCTTC
many	TRBD2	TRBV10-1	TRBJ2-7	16	CASSESPSGALSEQYF	TGCGCCAGCAGTGAGTCTCCTAGCGGGGCCCTTTCCGAGCAGTACTTC
NA	NA	TRBV6-1	TRBJ1-5	14	CASSEIWSGGTQHF	TGTGCCAGCAGTGAAATCTGGTCTGGGGGCACCCAGCATTTT
many	NA	TRBV29-1	TRBJ2-1	11	CSVGGYNEQFF	TGCAGCGTTGGCGGGTACAATGAGCAGTTCTTC
many	NA	TRBV5-6	TRBJ1-4	14	CASSGPVPNEKLFF	TGTGCCAGCAGCGGGCCCGTCCCTAATGAAAAACTGTTTTTT
many	TRBD1	TRBV29-1	TRBJ1-5	13	CSARTGFNQPQHF	TGCAGCGCACGGACAGGTTTCAATCAGCCCCAGCATTTT
NA	TRBD2	TRBV6-5	TRBJ2-7	14	CASRSAGGAYEQYF	TGTGCCAGCAGGTCAGCGGGGGGAGCCTACGAGCAGTACTTC
many	NA	TRBV5-1	TRBJ1-1	13	CATKDISNTEAFF	TGCGCCACCAAGGACATCTCGAACACTGAAGCTTTCTTT
many	NA	TRBV3-1	TRBJ2-1	16	CASSLRGGSSYNEQFF	TGTGCCAGCAGCCTCCGAGGTGGCAGCTCCTACAATGAGCAGTTCTTC
NA	TRBD2	TRBV7-9	TRBJ2-1	17	CASSPDGPGLAGGEQFF	TGTGCCAGCAGCCCTGACGGGCCGGGACTAGCGGGAGGTGAGCAGTTCTTC
many	TRBD2	TRBV20-1	TRBJ2-1	14	CSARGGGSYNEQFF	TGCAGTGCTAGAGGCGGGGGCTCCTACAATGAGCAGTTCTTC
NA	NA	TRBV29-1	TRBJ2-3	13	CSAKQGGADTQYF	TGCAGCGCAAAACAGGGCGGCGCAGATACGCAGTATTTT
many	TRBD1	TRBV20-1	TRBJ1-4	15	CSAPGQGVSIEKLFF	TGCAGTGCTCCGGGACAGGGAGTGTCGATTGAAAAACTGTTTTTT
many	TRBD1	TRBV5-1	TRBJ1-1	17	CASSGQTGGAKVGEAFF	TGCGCCAGCAGCGGACAGACAGGGGGCGCGAAGGTCGGTGAAGCTTTCTTT
many	NA	TRBV14	TRBJ1-4	16	CASSQEGTEFGEKLFF	TGTGCCAGCAGCCAAGAGGGGACTGAGTTCGGCGAAAAACTGTTTTTT
many	NA	TRBV7-6	TRBJ2-1	13	CASSLVRYNEQFF	TGTGCCAGCAGCTTAGTGCGGTACAATGAGCAGTTCTTC
many	TRBD2	TRBV20-1	TRBJ2-3	15	CSAQWLAGYTDTQYF	TGCAGTGCGCAGTGGCTAGCGGGGTACACAGATACGCAGTATTTT
many	TRBD1	TRBV6-1	TRBJ2-3	14	CASSLGQGLDTQYF	TGTGCCAGCAGTTTGGGACAGGGGCTAGATACGCAGTATTTT
NA	TRBD1	TRBV28	TRBJ2-7	14	CASRRTGGSYEQYF	TGTGCCAGCAGACGGACAGGGGGCTCCTACGAGCAGTACTTC
many	TRBD1	TRBV7-9	TRBJ1-5	15	CASSPGTGPNQPQHF	TGTGCCAGCAGCCCCGGGACAGGACCCAATCAGCCCCAGCATTTT
many	TRBD2	TRBV6-2/TRBV6-3	TRBJ2-7	15	CASSRSGTSGPPEYF	TGTGCCAGCAGTCGTTCGGGAACTAGCGGTCCCCCAGAGTACTTC
many	TRBD1	TRBV7-9	TRBJ2-1	15	CASGAGVTGGFEQFF	TGTGCCAGCGGGGCCGGAGTGACAGGGGGCTTTGAGCAGTTCTTC
many	TRBD2	TRBV7-2	TRBJ2-7	14	CASSPTSGVDEQYF	TGTGCCAGCAGCCCAACTAGCGGGGTCGACGAGCAGTACTTC
many	NA	TRBV7-9	TRBJ1-4	15	CASSSREGENEKLFF	TGTGCCAGCAGCTCCCGCGAGGGGGAAAATGAAAAACTGTTTTTT
many	NA	TRBV29-1	TRBJ2-3	15	CSVEVGVGPPDTQYF	TGCAGCGTCGAAGTGGGGGTCGGCCCACCAGATACGCAGTATTTT
NA	NA	TRBV20-1	TRBJ2-1	16	CSASVLAGVGDNEQFF	TGCAGTGCTAGTGTTTTAGCTGGAGTCGGCGACAATGAGCAGTTCTTC
many	NA	TRBV5-1	TRBJ2-1	15	CASSLGGASYNEQFF	TGCGCCAGCAGCTTGGGGGGGGCGTCCTACAATGAGCAGTTCTTC
NA	NA	TRBV5-5	TRBJ1-3	15	CASSLTGAGGNIIYF	TGTGCCAGCAGCCTTACAGGCGCCGGTGGAAACATCATATATTTT
NA	NA	TRBV7-9	TRBJ2-2	16	CASSHRGDRDTGELFF	TGTGCCAGCAGCCACCGAGGGGACCGGGACACCGGGGAGCTGTTTTTT